A single sample is the source of the 20 T cell receptor beta chains below, sequenced in a study of shared clonotypes between healthy human individuals. TCRdb's table, derived via immunoSEQ multiplex PCR, lists solely in-frame clones and lacks some. The sample contains more than 2 million clones, over 85% of which appear only once. Naive CD8 cells lacked CD45RO, underwent positive selection for CCR7 and left out terminally differentiated effector memory CD45RA+ cells. Sequenced: naive CD8+ T cells from PBMCs. Receptors originate from a man aged 18 to 29 in good health. Some clones in this sample may be carry-over from other donors' samples.

The chain couples TRBV7-9 to TRBJ1-1; D is uncertain. This CDR3 has 12 residues. The germline V and J ends were trimmed by 5 bases and 7 bases, with 11 bases remaining between them. CDR1 SEHNR and CDR2 FQNEAQ come from the germline V gene (reference sequence). The CDR3 protein is CASSTRPIEAFF. CDR3 DNA sequence: TGTGCCAGCAGCACTCGACCTATTGAAGCTTTCTTT.

V is TRBV7-9 and J is TRBJ1-4; TRBD1 might be the D (6 bases). Trimming left V 6 bases short and J 3 bases short, with 8 bases between. CDR1 is SEHNR and CDR2 is FQNEAQ in the germline V gene (reference sequence). The CDR3 spans 13 residues. CDR3 coding DNA: TGTGCCAGCAGGGACAGCCCTAATGAAAAACTGTTTTTT. This gives the protein CASRDSPNEKLFF.

This clone appeared once. Here the CDR3 DNA reads TGTGCCAGCAGCTTCGGGATTACAGGGGAGACCCAGTACTTC. It encodes CASSFGITGETQYF. The gene calls are TRBV7-9 and TRBJ2-5, with D possibly TRBD1 on 6 matching bases. Germline CDR1 is SEHNR and CDR2 is FQNEAQ (reference sequence). Trimming left V 3 bases short and J 5 bases short, with 13 bases between. The CDR3 extends over 14 amino acids.

J is TRBJ1-4 and V is TRBV27; D may be TRBD1 (5 bases). CDR3 length equals 15 residues. Germline V lookup: CDR1 MNHEY, CDR2 SMNVEV (reference sequence). V lost 3 bases to trimming and J lost 3 bases, with 11 bases between them. CDR3 amino acids: CASSFTRGSNEKLFF. In nucleotides, the CDR3 is TGTGCCAGCAGTTTCACACGGGGGTCTAATGAAAAACTGTTTTTT.

The gene calls are TRBV7-9 and TRBJ1-2; D is unclear. This CDR3 is 15 amino acids long. The germline gives CDR1 SEHNR, CDR2 FQNEAQ (reference sequence). V was clipped by 1 base and J by 7 bases, with 16 bases between them. In DNA form, the CDR3 reads TGTGCCAGCAGCTTAGGTCTGATGGCAGCCGCTGGCTACACCTTC. Protein sequence: CASSLGLMAAAGYTF.

The table lists this clone with a count of one. The chain is built from TRBV10-1 and TRBJ2-5; 11 nucleotides match TRBD2. After removal of 3 bases from V and 0 bases from J, the junction contained 9 bases not matched to a gene. This CDR3 is 18 amino acids long. Germline CDR1 is WNHNN and CDR2 is SYGVQD (reference sequence). The CDR3 loop reads CASSDTSGRGFYQETQYF. The CDR3 DNA reads as TGCGCCAGCAGTGATACTAGCGGGAGAGGATTCTACCAAGAGACCCAGTACTTC.

This clone was counted a single time. The chain has TRBV10-3 and TRBJ2-7; TRBD2 is a possible D gene (6 bases). The V gene lost 4 bases and the J gene lost 6 bases, with 19 bases spanning the gap. The CDR3 loop spans 15 amino acids. Germline CDR1 and CDR2: ENHRY and SYGVKD. The CDR3: CAISASGGGVGEQYF. The CDR3 DNA reads as TGTGCCATCAGTGCCTCCGGGGGTGGTGTTGGCGAGCAGTACTTC.

The V call is TRBV27, the J call TRBJ2-5; TRBD1 is a possible D gene (5 bases). The ends were cut back, 5 bases at V and 1 base at J, with 11 bases in the middle. The CDR3 consists of 14 residues. CDR1 and CDR2 (germline): MNHEY, SMNVEV (reference sequence). This chain's CDR3 is CASSPRGAQETQYF. Written as DNA, the CDR3 is TGTGCCAGCAGTCCACGTGGGGCCCAAGAGACCCAGTACTTC.

The rearrangement joins TRBV14 to TRBJ2-7, with a possible D match to TRBD2 (6 bases). This CDR3 has 18 residues. The V gene lost 0 bases and the J gene lost 2 bases, with 20 bases spanning the gap. In germline, CDR1 is SGHDN, CDR2 FVKESK. CDR3 residues: CASSQEAVFREFPYEQYF. The CDR3 DNA reads TGTGCCAGCAGCCAAGAAGCCGTTTTTCGGGAGTTCCCCTACGAGCAGTACTTC.

This sequence joins TRBV4-2 and TRBJ2-1, with TRBD2 as a possible D gene (6 bases). CDR3 length: 15 amino acids. Trimming stripped 1 base from V and 0 bases from J, with 7 bases between. CDR1 is LGHNA, CDR2 YNFKEQ, per germline. CDR3 region: CASSQGTNSYNEQFF. CDR3 DNA sequence: TGTGCCAGCAGCCAAGGGACTAACTCCTACAATGAGCAGTTCTTC.

The V and J genes are TRBV29-1 and TRBJ2-1; D remains ambiguous. CDR1 and CDR2 (germline): SQVTM, ANQGSEA. Trimming pared 4 bases from V and 0 bases from J, leaving 7 bases between. The CDR3 totals 13 residues. CDR3 in DNA: TGCAGCGTTGTTGGCTTCTCCTACAATGAGCAGTTCTTC. This translates into CSVVGFSYNEQFF.

A remark on this clone: In the same sample, other DNA sequences code for this CDR3. The chain is built from TRBV27 and TRBJ1-1, with D unresolved. The CDR3 consists of 15 residues. V was clipped by 2 bases and J by 0 bases, with 10 bases between them. Germline assignment: CDR1 MNHEY and CDR2 SMNVEV (reference sequence). CDR3 protein: CASSLVSGLNTEAFF. In DNA, the CDR3 is TGTGCCAGCAGTTTAGTTTCAGGCTTGAACACTGAAGCTTTCTTT.

The chain employs TRBV6-6 and TRBJ1-2; D not certain. This CDR3 region has 14 residues. The V and J ends lost 2 bases and 1 base respectively, with 8 bases between them. Germline values: CDR1 MNHNY, CDR2 SVGAGI (reference sequence). The CDR3 protein is CASSYGVSNYGYTF. The CDR3 coding sequence is TGTGCCAGCAGTTACGGGGTCAGTAACTATGGCTACACCTTC.

This chain connects TRBV30 to TRBJ1-5, with 8 bases aligning to TRBD1. The ends lost 3 bases at V and 0 bases at J; junction bases unmatched: 13. Germline V gives CDR1 GTSNPN, CDR2 SVGIG (reference sequence). CDR3 length equals 18 residues. The CDR3 DNA reads TGTGCCTGGAGGCGGAGAGGGGGACAGGTGTATAGCAATCAGCCCCAGCATTTT. The encoded protein is CAWRRRGGQVYSNQPQHF.

The chain joins TRBV4-3 to TRBJ1-2; D ambiguous. Germline CDR1 and CDR2: LGHNA and YSLEER. CDR3 length equals 15 residues. Trimming pared 2 bases from V and 6 bases from J, leaving 16 bases between. CDR3 amino acids: CASSQTHVGFDGYTF. As DNA, the CDR3 is TGCGCCAGCAGCCAAACCCACGTGGGGTTTGATGGCTACACCTTC.

The chain uses TRBV15 and TRBJ1-1; TRBD1 is a possible D gene (6 bases). CDR3 length: 14 residues. V dropped 3 bases and J dropped 3 bases, with 11 bases sitting between them. Germline CDR1 LNHNV, CDR2 YYDKDF (reference sequence). For the CDR3, the DNA is TGTGCCACCAGCAGGTTTAGGGGGGACACTGAAGCTTTCTTT. Its protein is CATSRFRGDTEAFF.

This chain connects TRBV7-9 to TRBJ1-1; D uncertain. Germline V gives CDR1 SEHNR, CDR2 FQNEAQ (reference sequence). CDR3 length: 16 residues. The germline V and J ends were trimmed by 5 bases and 1 base, with 17 bases remaining between them. CDR3 region: CASSPREGRRNTEAFF. The CDR3 bases are TGTGCCAGCAGCCCACGAGAGGGCCGACGGAACACTGAAGCTTTCTTT.

As concerns this clone: At the DNA level, this CDR3 is encoded by other sequences in the same sample as well. The chain uses TRBV7-9 and TRBJ1-2; weak D call: TRBD1 (5 bases). The CDR3 has 12 amino acids. Germline CDR1 is SEHNR and CDR2 is FQNEAQ (reference sequence). The V and J ends lost 2 bases and 6 bases respectively, with 7 bases between them. The CDR3 spells CASSLQGDGYTF. In nucleotides, the CDR3 is TGTGCCAGCAGCTTACAAGGGGATGGCTACACCTTC. Together with reference TRBV7-9 and TRBJ1-2, the CDR3 gives the full variable domain: DTGVSQNPRHKITKRGQNVTFRCDPISEHNRLYWYRQTLGQGPEFLTYFQNEAQLEKSRLLSDRFSAERPKGSFSTLEIQRTEQGDSAMYLCASSLQGDGYTFGSGTRLTVV.

CDR3 protein: CASSELGDNSGNTIYF. CDR3 DNA: TGTGCCAGCAGTGAATTAGGGGACAACTCTGGAAACACCATATATTTT. The J gene is TRBJ1-3, the V gene TRBV25-1, with a tentative D call TRBD1 (6 bases). Trimming took 1 base from V and 0 from J, leaving 10 bases between them. CDR1 is MGHDK and CDR2 is SYGVNS in the germline V gene. There are 16 residues in the CDR3.

The chain joins TRBV27 to TRBJ2-7; D tentatively fits TRBD1 or TRBD2 (5 bases each). Germline lookup yields CDR1 MNHEY and CDR2 SMNVEV (reference sequence). The CDR3 covers 17 residues. Trimming left V 3 bases short and J 2 bases short, with 20 bases between. Here the CDR3 reads CASSFSPGTKNPYEQYF. CDR3 DNA sequence: TGTGCCAGCAGTTTCTCCCCCGGGACGAAGAACCCCTACGAGCAGTACTTC.